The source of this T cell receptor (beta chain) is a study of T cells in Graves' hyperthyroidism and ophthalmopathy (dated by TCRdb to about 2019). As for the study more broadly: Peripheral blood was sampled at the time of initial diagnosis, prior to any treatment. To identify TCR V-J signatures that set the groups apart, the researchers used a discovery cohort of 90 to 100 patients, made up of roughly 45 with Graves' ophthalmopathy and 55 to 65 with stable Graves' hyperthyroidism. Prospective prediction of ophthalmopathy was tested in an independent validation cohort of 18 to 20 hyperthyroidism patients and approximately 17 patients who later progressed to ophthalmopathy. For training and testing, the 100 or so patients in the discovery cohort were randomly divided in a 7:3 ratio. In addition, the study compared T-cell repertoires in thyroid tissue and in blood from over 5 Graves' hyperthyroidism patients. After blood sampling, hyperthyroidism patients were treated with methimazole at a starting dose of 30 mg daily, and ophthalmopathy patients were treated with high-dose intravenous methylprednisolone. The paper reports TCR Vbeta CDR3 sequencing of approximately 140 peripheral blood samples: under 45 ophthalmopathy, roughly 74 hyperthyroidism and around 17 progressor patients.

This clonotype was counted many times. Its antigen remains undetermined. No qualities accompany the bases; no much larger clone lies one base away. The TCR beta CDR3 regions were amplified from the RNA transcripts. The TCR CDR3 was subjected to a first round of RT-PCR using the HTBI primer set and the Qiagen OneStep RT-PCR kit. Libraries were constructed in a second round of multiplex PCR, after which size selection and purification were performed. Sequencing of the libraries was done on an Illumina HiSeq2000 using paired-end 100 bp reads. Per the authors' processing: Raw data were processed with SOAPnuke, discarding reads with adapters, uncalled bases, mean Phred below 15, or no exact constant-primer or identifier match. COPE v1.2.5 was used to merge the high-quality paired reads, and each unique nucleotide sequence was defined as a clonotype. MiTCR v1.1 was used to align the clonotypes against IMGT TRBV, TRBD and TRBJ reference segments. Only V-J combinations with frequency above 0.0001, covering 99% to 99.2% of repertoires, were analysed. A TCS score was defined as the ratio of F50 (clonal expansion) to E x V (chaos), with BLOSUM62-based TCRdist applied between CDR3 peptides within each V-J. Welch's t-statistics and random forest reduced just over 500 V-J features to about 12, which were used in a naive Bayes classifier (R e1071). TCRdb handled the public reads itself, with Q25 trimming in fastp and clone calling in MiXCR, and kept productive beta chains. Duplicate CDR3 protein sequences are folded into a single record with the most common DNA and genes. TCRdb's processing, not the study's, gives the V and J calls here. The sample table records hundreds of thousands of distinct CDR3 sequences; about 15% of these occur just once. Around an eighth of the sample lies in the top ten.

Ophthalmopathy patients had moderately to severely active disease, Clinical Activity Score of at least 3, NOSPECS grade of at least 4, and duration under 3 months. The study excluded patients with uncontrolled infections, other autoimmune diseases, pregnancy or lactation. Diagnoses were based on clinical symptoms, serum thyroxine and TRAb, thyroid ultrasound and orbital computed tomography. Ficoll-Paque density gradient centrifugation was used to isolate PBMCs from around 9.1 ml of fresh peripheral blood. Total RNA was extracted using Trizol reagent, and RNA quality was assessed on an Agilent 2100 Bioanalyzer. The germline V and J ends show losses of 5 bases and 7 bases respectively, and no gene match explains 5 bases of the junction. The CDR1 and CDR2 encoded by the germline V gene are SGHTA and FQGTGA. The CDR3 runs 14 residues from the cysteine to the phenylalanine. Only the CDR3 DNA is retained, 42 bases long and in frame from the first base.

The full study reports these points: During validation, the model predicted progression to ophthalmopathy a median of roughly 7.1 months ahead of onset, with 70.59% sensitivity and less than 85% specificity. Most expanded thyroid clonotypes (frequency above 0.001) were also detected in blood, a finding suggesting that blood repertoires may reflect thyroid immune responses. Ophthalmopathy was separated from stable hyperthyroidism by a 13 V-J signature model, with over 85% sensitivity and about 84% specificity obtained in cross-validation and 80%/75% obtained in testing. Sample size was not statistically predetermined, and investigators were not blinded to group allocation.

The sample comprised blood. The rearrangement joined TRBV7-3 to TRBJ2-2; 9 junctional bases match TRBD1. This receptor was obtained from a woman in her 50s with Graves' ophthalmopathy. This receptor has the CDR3 CASSGTGRGGELFF. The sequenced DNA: TGTGCCAGCAGCGGGACAGGGAGAGGCGGGGAGCTGTTTTTT.